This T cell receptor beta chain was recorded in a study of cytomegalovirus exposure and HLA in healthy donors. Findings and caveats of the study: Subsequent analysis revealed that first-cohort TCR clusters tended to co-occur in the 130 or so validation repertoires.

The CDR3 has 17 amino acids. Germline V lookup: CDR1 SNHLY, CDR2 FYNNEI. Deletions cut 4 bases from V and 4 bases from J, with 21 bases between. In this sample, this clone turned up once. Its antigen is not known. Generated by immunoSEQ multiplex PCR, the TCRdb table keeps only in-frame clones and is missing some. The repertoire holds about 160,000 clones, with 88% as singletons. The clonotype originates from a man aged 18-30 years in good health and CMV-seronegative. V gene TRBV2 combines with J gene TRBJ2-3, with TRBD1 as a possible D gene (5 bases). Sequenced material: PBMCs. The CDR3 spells CASSGVGDQSPPDTQYF. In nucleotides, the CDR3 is TGTGCCAGCAGTGGTGTAGGGGATCAATCCCCCCCAGATACGCAGTATTTT.